The present T cell receptor beta chain was sequenced within a study of blood T cell repertoires in COVID-19. TCRdb keeps only in-frame clones here, not all; method: immunoSEQ multiplex PCR. This table has over 350,000 clones, roughly 88% appearing once. The CDR3 has 13 residues. Germline loops: CDR1 KGHDR, CDR2 SFDVKD. V was trimmed by 7 bases and J by 6 bases, leaving 14 bases between them. The sequence derives from a woman in her thirties with acute COVID-19. The chain uses TRBV24-1 and TRBJ1-2, with a tentative D call TRBD1 (6 bases). Sequencing used PBMCs or T cells enriched from blood (not recorded which). The CDR3 loop reads CATRAQGKDGYTF. DNA for the CDR3: TGTGCCACCAGGGCACAGGGTAAAGATGGCTACACCTTC.